Shown below are 19 T cell receptor beta chains from a single sample sequenced in a study of monozygotic twins with inflammatory bowel disease. For each CDR3 protein, TCRdb gives one entry from its re-call of the 5' RACE reads, without DNA. The table counts about 380,000 distinct CDR3 sequences; 2.6% lies in the top ten. The sample was blood. The receptors were gathered from a human donor with ulcerative colitis or Crohn's disease, or a healthy co-twin of an affected twin (not recorded which).

J is TRBJ1-3 and V is TRBV29-1. Germline lookup yields CDR1 SQVTM and CDR2 ANQGSEA. This CDR3 spans 14 amino acids. CDR3 residues: CSVEEGSSGNTIYF.

The rearrangement uses TRBV5-1 and TRBJ1-4; TCRdb's D call of TRBD1 is untestable without DNA. CDR1 is SGHRS and CDR2 is YFSETQ in the germline V gene. This CDR3 spans 15 amino acids. CDR3: CASSPGTGPDEKLFF.

The chain employs TRBV12-3 or TRBV12-4 and TRBJ2-2; checking the TCRdb D call of TRBD2 is not possible without DNA. This CDR3 has 14 amino acids. The chain's CDR3 is CASSKGPQVGELFF.

The CDR3 sequence: CASSFSVAGPLQETQYF. The chain links TRBV28 to TRBJ2-5; TCRdb picks TRBD2, but there is no DNA to check that call. Germline V gene lookup returns CDR1 MDHEN and CDR2 SYDVKM. The CDR3 length is 17 residues.

This chain uses TRBV5-4 with TRBJ2-5; TCRdb proposes TRBD1, but this gene call is untestable without DNA. CDR3 size: 16 residues. From germline, CDR1 is SGHNT and CDR2 YYREEE (reference sequence). The chain's CDR3 is CASSLFGTGSQETQYF.

The V and J genes are TRBV5-1 and TRBJ1-1; TCRdb picks TRBD1, but there is no DNA to check that call. From germline, CDR1 is SGHRS and CDR2 YFSETQ. The CDR3 spans 15 residues. The chain's CDR3 is CASSLVGNRLTEAFF.

This chain joins TRBV29-1 and TRBJ1-5; TCRdb proposes TRBD1, but this gene call is untestable without DNA. Germline CDR1 SQVTM, CDR2 ANQGSEA. This CDR3 is 14 amino acids long. CDR3 loop: CSVEGEGGEQPQHF.

The gene calls are TRBV4-1 and TRBJ2-3. Germline loops: CDR1 MGHRA, CDR2 YSYEKL. The CDR3 length is 16 residues. The chain's CDR3 is CASSPNFRTDTDTQYF.

The chain combines TRBV12-3 or TRBV12-4 with TRBJ1-4; the TCRdb call, TRBD1, lacks DNA for checking. The CDR3 length is 15 residues. This CDR3 reads CASSSTGATNEKLFF.

CDR3 protein: CARVDRENTGELFF. The rearrangement uses TRBV19 and TRBJ2-2; TCRdb designates TRBD1, a call that cannot be tested without DNA. In germline, CDR1 is LNHDA, CDR2 SQIVND (reference sequence). The CDR3 length is 14 residues.

V gene TRBV18 combines with J gene TRBJ2-5. The CDR3 extends over 12 amino acids. Germline loops: CDR1 KGHSH, CDR2 LQKENI. CDR3 amino acids: CASSKIKETQYF.

V gene TRBV20-1 combines with J gene TRBJ1-5; TCRdb calls TRBD1, which cannot be checked without DNA. This CDR3 is built from 12 residues. Looked up from germline, CDR1 is DFQATT and CDR2 is SNEGSKA (reference sequence). The chain's CDR3 is CSARRENQPQHF.

The CDR3 region is CASSPRPVEGGPLHF. The chain links TRBV4-1 to TRBJ1-6. The V gene's germline CDR1 is MGHRA and CDR2 YSYEKL. CDR3 length: 15 amino acids.

This CDR3 reads CASSRSLTEGTGELFF. This rearrangement joins TRBV18 to TRBJ2-2; absent DNA, TCRdb's TRBD1 call cannot be checked. CDR1 is KGHSH, CDR2 LQKENI, per germline. This CDR3 contains 16 residues.

The chain employs TRBV20-1 and TRBJ1-5; the TCRdb D gene call, TRBD1, has no DNA to confirm it. Germline values: CDR1 DFQATT, CDR2 SNEGSKA (reference sequence). The CDR3 totals 14 residues. CDR3 sequence: CSATYGHDQQPQHF.

This rearrangement joins TRBV15 to TRBJ1-4; TCRdb's D call of TRBD1 is untestable without DNA. This CDR3 has 14 amino acids. From germline, CDR1 is LNHNV and CDR2 YYDKDF (reference sequence). The CDR3 loop is CATTLDRAWEKLFF.

This chain joins TRBV28 and TRBJ2-7; TCRdb's D call of TRBD1 is untestable without DNA. The germline V gene has CDR1 MDHEN and CDR2 SYDVKM. There are 12 residues in the CDR3. The CDR3 reads CATLQGANEQYF.

The chain joins TRBV18 to TRBJ2-3; TCRdb reports TRBD1, a call that lacks DNA to check it against. This CDR3 is 16 amino acids long. From germline, CDR1 is KGHSH and CDR2 LQKENI. CDR3: CASSLLGTSSTDTQYF.

The gene calls are TRBV5-1 and TRBJ2-7; TCRdb indicates TRBD1, and absent DNA this call remains unverified. Germline V gene sequence: CDR1 SGHRS, CDR2 YFSETQ. The CDR3 runs to 15 residues. CDR3 region: CASSSGQGTTYEQYF.